These T cell receptor beta chains were read from a single sample in a study of blood T cell repertoires in COVID-19. The table came from immunoSEQ multiplex PCR; TCRdb's copy has only in-frame clones and leaves some out. Of approximately 400,000 clones listed, around 84% are singletons. Sequencing was performed on peripheral blood. Every receptor here comes from a human donor with acute or convalescent COVID-19. The donor label of this sample is uncertain. The CDR3 runs from the conserved cysteine through the conserved F or W. Fields, in order: D gene, J gene, V gene, clone size, CDR3 protein, CDR3 DNA. The D gene is left open where the match is weak. Clone size, where shown, is once, few, many, or a class for clones that have expanded.

TRBD2 TRBJ2-6 TRBV19 - CASSSSGRPPGANVLTF TGTGCCAGTAGCTCTAGCGGGAGGCCGCCCGGGGCCAACGTCCTGACTTTC
TRBD1 TRBJ1-4 TRBV19 - CASRDPGTGVEKLFF TGTGCCAGTAGGGATCCCGGGACAGGGGTCGAAAAACTGTTTTTT
- TRBJ1-5 TRBV6-5 - CASILQANSNQPQHF TGTGCCAGCATCTTACAGGCAAATAGCAATCAGCCCCAGCATTTT
TRBD1 TRBJ2-1 TRBV2 - CASSPTGTGTYNEQFF TGTGCCAGCAGTCCGACCGGGACAGGGACCTACAATGAGCAGTTCTTC
TRBD1 TRBJ2-1 TRBV24-1 - CATQSTGGTNEQFF TGTGCCACCCAGTCGACAGGGGGTACGAATGAGCAGTTCTTC
TRBD1 TRBJ1-2 TRBV18 - CASSRLGQVYGYTF TGTGCCAGCTCACGTCTGGGACAGGTCTATGGCTACACCTTC
TRBD2 TRBJ2-5 TRBV4-1 - CASSQTGLAGEETQYF TGCGCCAGCAGCCAAACCGGACTAGCGGGAGAAGAGACCCAGTACTTC
- TRBJ2-3 TRBV5-1 - CASSSAGTLITDTQYF TGCGCCAGCAGCTCCGCCGGGACTCTTATAACAGATACGCAGTATTTT
TRBD1 TRBJ1-6 TRBV9 - CASSAPQGVYNSPLHF TGTGCCAGCAGCGCCCCGCAGGGGGTCTATAATTCACCCCTCCACTTT
- TRBJ1-1 TRBV5-4 - CASSFLDWNTEAFF TGTGCCAGCAGCTTCTTGGACTGGAACACTGAAGCTTTCTTT
TRBD1 TRBJ1-5 TRBV24-1 - CATSDLAFRDRGGISNQPQHF TGTGCCACCAGTGATTTAGCGTTTCGGGACAGGGGTGGGATTAGCAATCAGCCCCAGCATTTT
- TRBJ2-1 TRBV19 - CASSLLSTYNEQFF TGTGCCAGTAGTCTCTTATCTACCTACAATGAGCAGTTCTTC
TRBD1 TRBJ2-7 TRBV11-3 - CASSLYRGPYEQYF TGTGCCAGCAGCTTGTACAGGGGTCCCTACGAGCAGTACTTC
- TRBJ1-1 TRBV5-6 - CASSLVPGRLAFF TGTGCCAGCAGCTTGGTTCCAGGCCGCCTGGCTTTCTTT
- TRBJ1-2 TRBV5-6 - CASTLQVNYGYTF TGTGCCAGCACCCTACAGGTTAACTATGGCTACACCTTC
TRBD1 TRBJ2-3 TRBV5-1 - CASSSGGFGTDTQYF TGCGCCAGCAGCTCAGGGGGCTTTGGCACAGATACGCAGTATTTT
- TRBJ2-1 TRBV5-1 - CASSPSPGDNEQFF TGCGCCAGCAGCCCTAGCCCAGGGGACAATGAGCAGTTCTTC
TRBD1 TRBJ1-1 TRBV10-1 - CASSESGTGAEAFF TGCGCCAGCAGTGAGTCCGGGACAGGGGCTGAAGCTTTCTTT
TRBD2 TRBJ2-2 TRBV10-3 - CAISGPGLARTGELFF TGTGCCATCAGTGGACCGGGACTAGCGCGCACCGGGGAGCTGTTTTTT
TRBD2 TRBJ2-1 TRBV5-4 - CASRGGGSYNEQFF TGTGCCAGCAGAGGCGGGGGTTCCTACAATGAGCAGTTCTTC
- TRBJ2-6 TRBV19 - CASTTRPGKQTGANVLTF TGTGCCAGTACCACTAGGCCGGGCAAACAAACTGGGGCCAACGTCCTGACTTTC
TRBD1 TRBJ2-3 TRBV2 few CASRTPRTGQKDTQYF TGTGCCAGCAGGACGCCCAGGACAGGACAAAAAGATACGCAGTATTTT
TRBD1 TRBJ2-3 TRBV6-5 - CASASRGQTDTQYF TGTGCCAGCGCTTCCAGGGGGCAGACAGATACGCAGTATTTT
- TRBJ1-3 TRBV2 - CASQPQRQFGNTIYF TGTGCCAGCCAACCTCAGCGACAGTTTGGAAACACCATATATTTT
TRBD1 TRBJ1-5 TRBV15 - CATSRGTAPQPQHF TGTGCCACCAGCAGGGGGACAGCCCCTCAGCCCCAGCATTTT
- TRBJ1-2 TRBV4-1 - CASSPRENYGYTF TGCGCCAGCAGCCCCCGGGAGAACTATGGCTACACCTTC
TRBD2 TRBJ2-7 TRBV28 - CASSLLAGSYEQYF TGTGCCAGCAGTTTACTAGCGGGGAGCTACGAGCAGTACTTC
- TRBJ1-1 TRBV28 - CASSSTENTEAFF TGTGCCAGCAGCTCGACAGAGAACACTGAAGCTTTCTTT
TRBD1 TRBJ1-3 TRBV3-1/TRBV3-2 - CASSRKGARNTIYF TGTGCCAGCAGCCGTAAGGGGGCCAGAAACACCATATATTTT
TRBD2 TRBJ2-3 TRBV5-6 - CASSYVAGGSTDTQYF TGTGCCAGCAGCTATGTAGCGGGGGGCTCCACAGATACGCAGTATTTT
- TRBJ2-2 TRBV9 - CASSAQGWAGELFF TGTGCCAGCAGCGCCCAGGGGTGGGCCGGGGAGCTGTTTTTT
TRBD1 TRBJ1-2 TRBV2 - CASRDRGYGYTF TGTGCCAGCAGAGACAGGGGCTATGGCTACACCTTC
- TRBJ1-3 TRBV10-2 - CASKQGGGNTIYF TGCGCCAGCAAGCAGGGTGGAGGAAACACCATATATTTT
- TRBJ2-3 TRBV28 once CATLLLPHTQYF TGTGCCACCTTACTTCTCCCACATACGCAGTATTTT
- TRBJ1-2 TRBV5-5 - CASSLTIHPNGYTF TGTGCCAGCAGCTTGACCATCCACCCTAATGGCTACACCTTC
TRBD1 TRBJ2-5 TRBV4-1 - CASSNRTGRQETQYF TGCGCCAGCAGCAATCGGACAGGAAGGCAAGAGACCCAGTACTTC
- TRBJ1-5 TRBV5-6 once CASSFYGSHYSNQPQHF TGTGCCAGCAGCTTTTATGGATCCCACTATAGCAATCAGCCCCAGCATTTT
- TRBJ2-2 TRBV15 - CATSSTSTGELFF TGTGCCACCAGCAGTACAAGCACCGGGGAGCTGTTTTTT
TRBD1 TRBJ2-7 TRBV5-6 once CASSLGQGSYEQYF TGTGCCAGCAGCTTGGGACAGGGGAGCTACGAGCAGTACTTC
- TRBJ2-7 TRBV10-2 - CASSRGYEQYF TGCGCCAGCAGTAGGGGTTACGAGCAGTACTTC
TRBD2 TRBJ2-1 TRBV29-1 once CSALAGSSYNEQFF TGCAGCGCTCTAGCGGGAAGCTCCTACAATGAGCAGTTCTTC
TRBD1 TRBJ2-7 TRBV5-1 - CASSLQGEGYEQYF TGCGCCAGCAGCTTACAGGGGGAAGGCTACGAGCAGTACTTC
- TRBJ2-5 TRBV24-1 - CADGREETQYF TGTGCCGACGGGCGGGAAGAGACCCAGTACTTC
TRBD1 TRBJ2-7 TRBV7-2 - CASSLWDSGYEQYF TGTGCCAGCAGCTTATGGGACAGCGGTTACGAGCAGTACTTC
- TRBJ1-4 TRBV18 - CASSSGTRNEKLFF TGTGCCAGCTCATCCGGGACACGTAATGAAAAACTGTTTTTT
- TRBJ1-1 TRBV5-8 - CASNTVAGIGVNTEAFF TGTGCCAGCAACACTGTGGCGGGGATAGGGGTGAACACTGAAGCTTTCTTT
- TRBJ1-2 TRBV6-6 - CASSAQGLPIFGYTF TGTGCCAGCAGTGCACAGGGTTTACCCATATTCGGCTACACCTTC
- TRBJ1-2 TRBV5-6 - CASSLVRTGGYTF TGTGCCAGCAGCTTGGTTCGTACGGGTGGCTACACCTTC
- TRBJ2-2 TRBV3-1/TRBV3-2 - CASSQGGSNTGELFF TGTGCCAGCAGCCAAGGCGGGTCCAACACCGGGGAGCTGTTTTTT
TRBD1 TRBJ2-7 TRBV4-1 - CASSLTLGQGANEQYF TGCGCCAGCAGCCTCACCCTAGGACAGGGGGCAAACGAGCAGTACTTC
TRBD1 TRBJ1-1 TRBV27 - CASRAGTGYTEAFF TGTGCCAGCAGAGCCGGGACAGGTTACACTGAAGCTTTCTTT
- TRBJ1-6 TRBV5-1 many CASRPFDTLNSPLHF TGCGCCAGCCGCCCCTTCGACACATTAAATTCACCCCTCCACTTT